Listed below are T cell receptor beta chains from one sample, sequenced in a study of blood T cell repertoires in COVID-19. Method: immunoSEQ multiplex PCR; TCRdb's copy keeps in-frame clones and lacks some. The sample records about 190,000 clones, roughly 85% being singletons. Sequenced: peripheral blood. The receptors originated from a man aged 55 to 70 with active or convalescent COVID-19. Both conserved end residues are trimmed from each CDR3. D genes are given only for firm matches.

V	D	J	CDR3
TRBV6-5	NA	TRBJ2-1	ASKLQEGFYNEQF
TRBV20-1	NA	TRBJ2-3	SAAFTDTQY
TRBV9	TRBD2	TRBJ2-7	ASSVTSDSYEQY
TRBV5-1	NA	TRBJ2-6	ASSQTGSAGANVLT
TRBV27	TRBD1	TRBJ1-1	ASSPRQGAEAF
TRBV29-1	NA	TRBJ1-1	SAGEGSMINTEAF
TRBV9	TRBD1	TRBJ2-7	ASSRQGKSEQY
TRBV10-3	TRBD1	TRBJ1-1	AIGQGASEAF
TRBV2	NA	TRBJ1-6	ASSEWQASSYNSPLH
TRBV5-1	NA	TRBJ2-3	ASSNGLFTDTQY
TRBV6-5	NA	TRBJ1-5	ASSYEGQYNQPQH
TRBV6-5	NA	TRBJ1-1	ASRTLTGAEAF
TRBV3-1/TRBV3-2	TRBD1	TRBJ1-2	ASSKGGAYGYT
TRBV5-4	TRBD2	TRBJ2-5	ASSLPDGGAKETQY
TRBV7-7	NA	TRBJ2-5	ASSSRSGEETQY
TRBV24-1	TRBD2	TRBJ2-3	ATSDFSGVSTDTQY
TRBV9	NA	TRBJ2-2	ASSVASGDTGELF
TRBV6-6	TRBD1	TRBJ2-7	ASSRTGGLMGDPYEQY
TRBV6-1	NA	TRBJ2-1	ASTQSTGSNNEQF
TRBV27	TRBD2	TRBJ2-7	ASSLTSRRGVEQY
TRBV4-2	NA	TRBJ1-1	ASSQDTGPVVVIGAF
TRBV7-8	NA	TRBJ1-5	ASSHRDGNQPQH
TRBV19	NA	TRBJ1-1	ASSTRQDSTRSMNTEAF
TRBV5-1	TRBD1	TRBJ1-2	ASSLGGTGQQNYGYT
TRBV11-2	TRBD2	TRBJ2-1	ATSRGLAGGYNEQF
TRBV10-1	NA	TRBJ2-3	ASSTGDTQY
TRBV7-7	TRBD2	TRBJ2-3	ASSRSSGGTDTQY
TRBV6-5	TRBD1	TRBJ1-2	ASSYGDRGGGYT
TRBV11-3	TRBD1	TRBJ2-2	ASSSNHLGQPNTGELF